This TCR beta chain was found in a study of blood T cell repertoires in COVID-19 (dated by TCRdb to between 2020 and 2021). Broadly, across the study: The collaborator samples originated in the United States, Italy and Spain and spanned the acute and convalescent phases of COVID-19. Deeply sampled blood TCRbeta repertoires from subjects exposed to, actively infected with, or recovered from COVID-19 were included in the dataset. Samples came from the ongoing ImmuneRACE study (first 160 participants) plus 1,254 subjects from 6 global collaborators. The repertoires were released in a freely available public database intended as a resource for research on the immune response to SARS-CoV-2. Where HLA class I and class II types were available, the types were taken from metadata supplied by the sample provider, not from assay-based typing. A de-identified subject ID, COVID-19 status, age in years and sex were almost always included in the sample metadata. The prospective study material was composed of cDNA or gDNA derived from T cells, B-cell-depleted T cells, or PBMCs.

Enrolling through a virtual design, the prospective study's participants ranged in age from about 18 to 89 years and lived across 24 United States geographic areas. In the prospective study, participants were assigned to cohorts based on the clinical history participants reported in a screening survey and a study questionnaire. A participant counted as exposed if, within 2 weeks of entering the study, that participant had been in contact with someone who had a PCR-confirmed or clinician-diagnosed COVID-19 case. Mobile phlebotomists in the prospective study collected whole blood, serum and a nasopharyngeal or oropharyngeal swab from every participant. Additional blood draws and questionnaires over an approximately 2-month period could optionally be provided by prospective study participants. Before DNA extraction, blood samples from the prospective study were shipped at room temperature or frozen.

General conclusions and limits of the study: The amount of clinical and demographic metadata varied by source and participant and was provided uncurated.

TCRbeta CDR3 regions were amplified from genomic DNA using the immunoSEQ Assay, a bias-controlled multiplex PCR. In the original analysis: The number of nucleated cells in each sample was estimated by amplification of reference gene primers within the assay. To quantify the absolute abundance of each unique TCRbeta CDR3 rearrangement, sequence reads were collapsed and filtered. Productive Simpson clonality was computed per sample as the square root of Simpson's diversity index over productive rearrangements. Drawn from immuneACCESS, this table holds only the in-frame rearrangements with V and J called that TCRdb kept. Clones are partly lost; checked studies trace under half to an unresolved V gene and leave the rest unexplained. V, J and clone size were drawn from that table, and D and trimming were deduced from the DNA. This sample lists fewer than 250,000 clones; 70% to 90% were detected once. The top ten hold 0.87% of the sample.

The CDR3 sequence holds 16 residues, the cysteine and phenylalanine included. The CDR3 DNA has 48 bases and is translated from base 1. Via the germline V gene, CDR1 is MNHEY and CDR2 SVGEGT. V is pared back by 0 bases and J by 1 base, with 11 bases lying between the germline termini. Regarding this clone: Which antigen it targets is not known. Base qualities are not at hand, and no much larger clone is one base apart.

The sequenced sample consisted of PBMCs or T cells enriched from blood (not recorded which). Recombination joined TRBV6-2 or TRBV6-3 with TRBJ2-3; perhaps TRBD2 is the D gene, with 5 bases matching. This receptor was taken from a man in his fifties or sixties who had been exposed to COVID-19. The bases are TGTGCCAGCAGTTACTCGACGGGGAGTGGCACAGATACGCAGTATTTT. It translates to CASSYSTGSGTDTQYF.